This T cell receptor beta chain comes out of a study of cytomegalovirus exposure and HLA in healthy donors. It was with 60 Vbeta and 13 Jbeta primers that the PCR ran. Method: immunoSEQ multiplex PCR; TCRdb's copy keeps in-frame clones and lacks some. Of 140,000 or so clones in the sample, 70% to 85% were seen once. The sequenced sample consisted of PBMCs. The clonotype comes from a woman aged 60-75 years in good health and CMV-seropositive.

The DNA of the CDR3 is TGTGCCTGGAGCAAAGGGACATTTGAAGCTTTCTTT. This encodes CAWSKGTFEAFF. The rearrangement uses TRBV30 and TRBJ1-1; D perhaps matches TRBD1 (6 bases). V gave up 3 bases and J gave up 7 bases, with 12 bases separating them. CDR1 GTSNPN and CDR2 SVGIG come from the germline V gene (reference sequence). This CDR3 contains 12 residues.